The table lists the clone carrying this T cell receptor (beta chain) with a count of one. What it recognizes is unknown. This sample was included in a study of CD8 T cells in ankylosing spondylitis. Study-wide findings and caveats: Under 10 highly homologous variants formed a TCR beta motif that appeared characteristic of ankylosing spondylitis blood. Some motif variants had been reported before (in reactive arthritis synovial fluid and blood). Those disease-linked clones were CD8+; they were also relatively rare in peripheral blood.

Trimming removed 3 bases from V and 2 bases from J; junction bases left unmatched: 10. Germline lookup yields CDR1 KGHSH and CDR2 LQKENI. The CDR3 is made up of 18 amino acids. In TCRdb, the 5' RACE reads were re-called with MiXCR into one record per CDR3 protein. This sample has 80,000 to 90,000 distinct CDR3 sequences, with 27% found just once. The clonotype originates from a male donor with ankylosing spondylitis or in good health (not recorded which). The chain uses TRBV18 and TRBJ2-3, with 11 bases that match TRBD2. The sequencing sample was made of blood, either unsorted or a sorted T cell fraction (not recorded which). The CDR3 DNA sequence: TGTGCCAGCTCACCCCTCCACTTGGGACTAGCGGACACAGATACGCAGTATTTT. It codes for CASSPLHLGLADTDTQYF.